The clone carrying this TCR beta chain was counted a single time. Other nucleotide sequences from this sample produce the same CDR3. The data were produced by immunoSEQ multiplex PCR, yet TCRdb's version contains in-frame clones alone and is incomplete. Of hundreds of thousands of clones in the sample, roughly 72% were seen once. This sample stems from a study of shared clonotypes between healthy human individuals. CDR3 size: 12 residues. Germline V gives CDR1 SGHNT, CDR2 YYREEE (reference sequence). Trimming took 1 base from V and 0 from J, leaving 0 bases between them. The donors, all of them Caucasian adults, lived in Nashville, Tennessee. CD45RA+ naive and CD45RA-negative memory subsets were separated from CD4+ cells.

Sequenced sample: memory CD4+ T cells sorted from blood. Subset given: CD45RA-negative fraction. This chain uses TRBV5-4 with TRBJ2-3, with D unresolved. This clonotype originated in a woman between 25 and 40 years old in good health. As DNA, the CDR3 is TGTGCCAGCAGCTTGAGCACAGATACGCAGTATTTT. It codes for CASSLSTDTQYF. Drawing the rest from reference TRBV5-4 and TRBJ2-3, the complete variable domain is ETGVTQSPTHLIKTRGQQVTLRCSSQSGHNTVSWYQQALGQGPQFIFQYYREEENGRGNFPPRFSGLQFPNYSSELNVNALELDDSALYLCASSLSTDTQYFGPGTRLTVL.